A selection of T cell receptor beta chains follows, all from one sample in a study of blood T cell repertoires in COVID-19. Only in-frame clones appear in the TCRdb table, and some are missing; sequencing was by immunoSEQ multiplex PCR. The top ten clones hold approximately 0.3% of a sample with around 700,000 clones, about 87% of them seen once. Specimen: peripheral blood. Receptors were obtained from a woman in her late teens or twenties with acute or convalescent COVID-19. Both conserved end residues are part of each CDR3. D genes are given only for firm matches. For some rows the clone size is stated as once, few or many, or as a class when expanded; others skip it.

TRBV2	TRBJ1-1	TRBD1	NA	TGTGCCAGCAGGGACCCCCGGGACAGGTACATGAACACTGAAGCTTTCTTT	CASRDPRDRYMNTEAFF
TRBV5-8	TRBJ1-3	NA	NA	TGTGCCAGCAGCTTGGAAATCTTGAGAACTTCTGGAAACACCATATATTTT	CASSLEILRTSGNTIYF
TRBV24-1	TRBJ1-2	NA	NA	TGTGCCACCAGTGACTCATCCGACAGAAACTATGGCTACACCTTC	CATSDSSDRNYGYTF
TRBV19	TRBJ1-1	TRBD1	NA	TGTGCCAGTAGTATAGTAGAAGGGGGCTACACTGAAGCTTTCTTT	CASSIVEGGYTEAFF
TRBV18	TRBJ2-7	TRBD1	NA	TGTGCCAGCTCACCTCTTAGGACAGGACCATACGAGCAGTACTTC	CASSPLRTGPYEQYF
TRBV9	TRBJ2-1	NA	NA	TGTGCCAGCAGCGTAGGGCGGGAGCAGTTCTTC	CASSVGREQFF
TRBV28	TRBJ2-7	NA	NA	TGTGCCAGCAGTTTAGGGGCCACCTACGAGCAGTACTTC	CASSLGATYEQYF
TRBV7-3	TRBJ1-1	NA	NA	TGTGCCAGCAGCTTAAGGGGTTTCGGGGGTGGCACTGAAGCTTTCTTT	CASSLRGFGGGTEAFF
TRBV9	TRBJ1-2	NA	NA	TGTGCCAGCAGCCCATCCAGGGGTGGCTACACCTTC	CASSPSRGGYTF
TRBV5-1	TRBJ2-2	NA	once	TGCGCCACCACGGCGAACACCGGGGAGCTGTTTTTT	CATTANTGELFF
TRBV19	TRBJ1-2	NA	NA	TGTGCCAGTAGTATGGTGTCAGGGGACTATGGCTACACCTTC	CASSMVSGDYGYTF
TRBV3-1/TRBV3-2	TRBJ2-7	TRBD2	NA	TGTGCCAGCAGCCAAGGTGGACTAGCGGGGGCCATCTACCCCTACGAGCAGTACTTC	CASSQGGLAGAIYPYEQYF
TRBV4-1	TRBJ2-2	TRBD1	NA	TGCGCCAGCAGAACAACGACAGGGGGCAGGACCGGGGAGCTGTTTTTT	CASRTTTGGRTGELFF
TRBV2	TRBJ2-1	NA	NA	TGTGCCAGCAGTCTAAGGGGCAATGAGCAGTTCTTC	CASSLRGNEQFF
TRBV5-1	TRBJ1-2	NA	NA	TGCGCCAGCAGCTTGTACAGAGCCCATAACTATGGCTACACCTTC	CASSLYRAHNYGYTF
TRBV9	TRBJ2-3	NA	once	TGTGCCAGCAGCGTCCTCGCGGTCACTAGCACAGATACGCAGTATTTT	CASSVLAVTSTDTQYF
TRBV5-5	TRBJ2-7	NA	NA	TGTGCCTCTAAGGGGCAAAACTCCTACGAGCAGTACTTC	CASKGQNSYEQYF
TRBV4-1	TRBJ2-4	TRBD2	NA	TGCGCCAGCGAGGGAGCGGGAGAAAACATTCAGTACTTC	CASEGAGENIQYF
TRBV7-9	TRBJ1-4	TRBD1	NA	TGTGCCAGCAGCGATACTTCGACAGGGGTGATGGAAAAACTGTTTTTT	CASSDTSTGVMEKLFF
TRBV10-3	TRBJ2-7	NA	NA	TGTGCCATCAGGGACACCCTCACCTACGAGCAGTACTTC	CAIRDTLTYEQYF
TRBV28	TRBJ2-3	NA	NA	TGTGCCAGCAGCTCCCCTCACAGGGATACGCAGTATTTT	CASSSPHRDTQYF
TRBV7-8	TRBJ1-2	TRBD1	NA	TGTGCCAGCAGCGGACAGGGTCCTGGAGGCTACACCTTC	CASSGQGPGGYTF
TRBV3-1/TRBV3-2	TRBJ2-3	TRBD2	NA	TGTGCCAGCAGCCCTAGCGGGGGGACAGATACGCAGTATTTT	CASSPSGGTDTQYF
TRBV6-6	TRBJ1-4	TRBD1	NA	TGTGCCAGCAGTTACGCCTGGGACAGGGGGGAAGAAAAACTGTTTTTT	CASSYAWDRGEEKLFF
TRBV10-3	TRBJ2-7	NA	few	TGTGCCATCAGTGAGTCGGGCAGGCGCGAGCAGTACTTC	CAISESGRREQYF
TRBV7-3	TRBJ2-7	TRBD1	NA	TGTGCCAGCAGCCCCTTCGGGACAGCCGGGGAAGAGCAGTACTTC	CASSPFGTAGEEQYF
TRBV20-1	TRBJ1-2	NA	NA	TGCAGTGCCCTGTATATCTATGGCTACACCTTC	CSALYIYGYTF
TRBV18	TRBJ1-4	NA	NA	TGTGCCAGCTCGGTCCAGGGGCAGGCTAATGAAAAACTGTTTTTT	CASSVQGQANEKLFF
TRBV9	TRBJ2-3	NA	NA	TGTGCCAGCAGATTAGGTGACACATCCACAGATACGCAGTATTTT	CASRLGDTSTDTQYF
TRBV6-5	TRBJ1-1	NA	NA	TGTGCCAGCAGTTACCCATCAAGTGCGGGGAACACTGAAGCTTTCTTT	CASSYPSSAGNTEAFF
TRBV29-1	TRBJ1-4	NA	once	TGCAGCGTTGTTCCGAGGGGGAGTAATGAAAAACTGTTTTTT	CSVVPRGSNEKLFF
TRBV11-2	TRBJ1-2	TRBD1	NA	TGTGCCAGCAGCTCCTCCCGGACAGGGGACTATGGCTACACCTTC	CASSSSRTGDYGYTF
TRBV6-5	TRBJ1-6	TRBD1	NA	TGTGCCAGCAGTTACTGGGACAGGGGGGATTCACCCCTCCACTTT	CASSYWDRGDSPLHF
TRBV5-8	TRBJ2-2	NA	NA	TGTGCCAGCAGCTTTGGTGGAGACGGGGAGCTGTTTTTT	CASSFGGDGELFF
TRBV20-1	TRBJ1-5	NA	NA	TGCAGTGGGCTGCTCAATCAGCCCCAGCATTTT	CSGLLNQPQHF
TRBV5-4	TRBJ2-2	TRBD1	once	TGTGCCAGCAGGTACGAACGTTTCGGGACAGCTATCACCGGGGAGCTGTTTTTT	CASRYERFGTAITGELFF
TRBV7-2	TRBJ2-1	TRBD1	once	TGTGCCAGCAGCTTAGCAGGGGGCGCCCCGAATGAGCAGTTCTTC	CASSLAGGAPNEQFF
TRBV7-6	TRBJ2-7	NA	NA	TGTGCCAGCAGCCCAAAGAACAGGGTACTTAGTATCCGACCATACGAGCAGTACTTC	CASSPKNRVLSIRPYEQYF
TRBV6-2/TRBV6-3	TRBJ2-3	TRBD1	NA	TGTGCCAGCAGTTACGGGGACAGCTTGGGGCCCACAGATACGCAGTATTTT	CASSYGDSLGPTDTQYF
TRBV7-9	TRBJ2-2	NA	NA	TGTGCCAGCCGGGGGGCTCGCCATGGGGCGAACACCGGGGAGCTGTTTTTT	CASRGARHGANTGELFF
TRBV18	TRBJ2-1	TRBD1	NA	TGTGCCAGCTCACCCCCGGGACAGGGGAGCTACAATGAGCAGTTCTTC	CASSPPGQGSYNEQFF
TRBV11-2	TRBJ2-2	TRBD1	NA	TGTGCCAGCAGCTCACGGGGGACAGGGAACACCGGGGAGCTGTTTTTT	CASSSRGTGNTGELFF
TRBV11-2	TRBJ1-1	TRBD1	NA	TGTGCCAGCAGCTTAGGACAGGGTGAAGCTTTCTTT	CASSLGQGEAFF
TRBV7-2	TRBJ2-7	TRBD1	NA	TGTGCCAGCAGCTTCAACCGGGACAGGCCCCACGAGCAGTACTTC	CASSFNRDRPHEQYF
TRBV12-1	TRBJ2-5	NA	NA	NA	CASSFVGAGAGETQYF
TRBV19	TRBJ1-5	TRBD1	few	TGTGCCAGTAGGGACAGGTGGTATCAGCCCCAGCATTTT	CASRDRWYQPQHF
TRBV12-5	TRBJ1-5	NA	NA	TGTGCTAGTGGTTTGGTAGATACTGGCAATCAGCCCCAGCATTTT	CASGLVDTGNQPQHF